This passage covers 10 T cell receptor beta chains from one sample sequenced in a study of CD8 T cells in ankylosing spondylitis. General study findings and limits: What seemed typical of ankylosing spondylitis blood was a TCR beta motif built from several highly homologous variants.

No antigen has been assigned to these receptors. TCRdb reprocessed the 5' RACE reads with MiXCR, giving one entry per CDR3 protein. The sample consists of 450,000 or so distinct CDR3 sequences, 25% to 30% of them appearing once. Sequenced sample: blood, either unsorted or a sorted T cell fraction (not recorded which). The receptors were gathered from a male donor with ankylosing spondylitis.

This clonotype was picked up many times. V is TRBV12-3 or TRBV12-4 and J is TRBJ1-1; D is undetermined. CDR3 length equals 13 residues. V was shortened by 0 bases and J by 8 bases, with 10 bases between the two germline ends. CDR3 DNA: TGTGCCAGCAGTTTAGCGGCGACATGGGAAGCTTTCTTT. Encoded protein: CASSLAATWEAFF.

V is TRBV12-3 or TRBV12-4 and J is TRBJ1-1; D is unclear. The CDR3 runs 16 residues. V dropped 0 bases and J dropped 0 bases, with 11 bases sitting between them. CDR3 residues: CASSLATAAMNTEAFF. CDR3 DNA sequence: TGTGCCAGCAGTTTAGCGACGGCTGCTATGAACACTGAAGCTTTCTTT.

The chain combines TRBV13 with TRBJ1-1; D unresolved. V lost 10 bases and J 1 base, leaving 16 bases between the germline ends. The CDR3 runs to 14 residues. The V gene's germline CDR1 is PRHDT and CDR2 FYEKMQ (reference sequence). CDR3 coding DNA: TGTGCCACCCTTAGGCTGTCGGAGAACACTGAAGCTTTCTTT. Translating gives CATLRLSENTEAFF.

This clonotype occurred a few times. The V call is TRBV6-2 or TRBV6-3, the J call TRBJ2-3; 8 nucleotides agree with TRBD2. The CDR3 extends over 15 amino acids. V trimming: 5 bases; J trimming: 4 bases; junction bases outside the gene matches: 8. Germline V CDR1 and CDR2: MNHEY, SVGEGT. The CDR3 DNA reads as TGTGCCAGCAGTGACCGGAGCGGGAGCCCAGATACGCAGTATTTT. This gives the protein CASSDRSGSPDTQYF.

The V call is TRBV5-1, the J call TRBJ2-3; TRBD2 matches 10 bases. CDR1 SGHRS and CDR2 YFSETQ come from the germline V gene. This CDR3 spans 15 amino acids. With V trimmed by 4 bases and J by 4 bases, 6 bases remained unmatched. CDR3 sequence reads: CASSESGRAADTQYF. The CDR3 coding sequence is TGCGCCAGCAGCGAAAGCGGGAGGGCCGCAGATACGCAGTATTTT.

This clonotype was seen a handful of times. The chain couples TRBV24-1 to TRBJ2-3, with 7 bases aligning to TRBD1. The J segment lost 4 bases and the V segment lost 5 bases, leaving 14 bases of the junction unmatched. The CDR3 totals 17 residues. CDR1 and CDR2 (germline): KGHDR, SFDVKD. The CDR3 sequence: CATSGIQGRVGPDTQYF. CDR3 coding DNA: TGTGCCACCAGTGGCATACAGGGGCGCGTAGGCCCAGATACGCAGTATTTT.

This clonotype was counted between two and nine times. The J gene is TRBJ2-1, the V gene TRBV7-2; 10 nucleotides align to TRBD1. The CDR3 spans 14 residues. Trimming at V came to 7 bases and at J to 5 bases, leaving 5 bases not matched to a gene. Germline CDR1 is SGHTA and CDR2 is FQGNSA. The CDR3 reads CASKRGQGNNEQFF. In DNA form, the CDR3 reads TGTGCCAGCAAGAGGGGACAGGGGAACAATGAGCAGTTCTTC. The complete variable domain, with remaining parts taken from reference TRBV7-2 and TRBJ2-1, reads GAGVSQSPSNKVTEKGKDVELRCDPISGHTALYWYRQSLGQGLEFLIYFQGNSAPDKSGLPSDRFSAERTGGSVSTLTIQRTQQEDSAVYLCASKRGQGNNEQFFGPGTRLTVL.

Only a few counts were recorded for this clonotype. The J gene is TRBJ2-3, the V gene TRBV20-1; 9 positions match TRBD1. CDR3 length equals 15 residues. Trimming cost V 6 bases and J 4 bases; bases outside gene matches: 11. Germline CDR1 and CDR2: DFQATT and SNEGSKA (reference sequence). The CDR3 region has the DNA TGCAGTGCCCGGCGGCCGGGACAGGGAGCAGATACGCAGTATTTT. Translated, it gives CSARRPGQGADTQYF.

This clonotype has a handful of counts. The genes are TRBV7-2 and TRBJ2-1; D possibly corresponds to TRBD2 (6 bases). From germline, CDR1 is SGHTA and CDR2 FQGNSA. The CDR3 covers 17 residues. V shed 6 bases and J shed 6 bases, with 24 bases lying between them. The CDR3 loop reads CASSLQAGGFRANEQFF. Here the CDR3 DNA reads TGTGCCAGCAGTTTACAGGCCGGAGGGTTTCGCGCCAATGAGCAGTTCTTC. Full variable domain (outside the CDR3, taken from reference TRBV7-2 and TRBJ2-1): GAGVSQSPSNKVTEKGKDVELRCDPISGHTALYWYRQSLGQGLEFLIYFQGNSAPDKSGLPSDRFSAERTGGSVSTLTIQRTQQEDSAVYLCASSLQAGGFRANEQFFGPGTRLTVL.

The chain recombines TRBV24-1 with TRBJ2-3, with TRBD1 as a possible D gene (5 bases). Germline-derived CDR1 and CDR2 are KGHDR and SFDVKD. The CDR3 loop spans 14 amino acids. Trimming pared 7 bases from V and 0 bases from J, leaving 10 bases between. The CDR3 loop is CATRSGISTDTQYF. CDR3 DNA: TGTGCCACCAGGTCAGGGATTAGCACAGATACGCAGTATTTT.